The 23 T cell receptor beta chains below were found in one sample sequenced in a study of blood T cell repertoires in COVID-19. Sequenced by immunoSEQ multiplex PCR; TCRdb stores in-frame clones only, minus some. The data show 85,000 to 130,000 clones, 75% to 90% seen once. Specimen: peripheral blood. These receptors all stem from a man aged 45 to 65 with acute or convalescent COVID-19.

In its sample, this clone was seen once. The genes are TRBV3-1 (or the pseudogene TRBV3-2) and TRBJ1-3; D is perhaps TRBD1 (5 bases). CDR1 is LGHDT, CDR2 YNNKEL, per germline (reference sequence). This CDR3 has 15 amino acids. The germline V and J ends were trimmed by 3 bases and 0 bases, with 9 bases remaining between them. The CDR3 reads CASSQVQDSGNTIYF. The DNA of the CDR3 is TGTGCCAGCAGCCAGGTACAGGACTCTGGAAACACCATATATTTT.

This chain links TRBV27 with TRBJ2-7; D is possibly TRBD1 (5 bases). This CDR3 contains 16 residues. Trimming took off 5 bases at V and 4 bases at J, with 21 bases between the two ends. Per the germline V gene, CDR1 is MNHEY and CDR2 is SMNVEV (reference sequence). The CDR3 reads CASSPLKGKRSYEQYF. Here the CDR3 DNA reads TGTGCCAGCAGTCCCCTTAAGGGGAAGAGAAGTTACGAGCAGTACTTC.

In this sample, this clone turned up a few times. The chain joins TRBV6-4 to TRBJ2-5, with 10 bases that match TRBD2. The V gene end was trimmed by 2 bases and the J gene end by 5 bases; junction bases not matched to a gene: 5. Germline CDR1 is MRHNA and CDR2 is SNTAGT. The CDR3 is 15 residues long. CDR3 DNA: TGTGCCAGCAGTGACCGGCTAGCGGGAGTGGAGACCCAGTACTTC. It encodes CASSDRLAGVETQYF.

The chain carries TRBV11-3 and TRBJ2-1, with 9 bases identical to TRBD2. V was pared by 4 bases and J by 1 base, with 8 bases of the junction left unmatched. The germline CDR1 and CDR2 sequences are SGHNT and YENEEA. This CDR3 contains 17 residues. CDR3 nucleotide sequence: TGTGCCAGCAGCTCCCAGGCGACTAGCGGTTCCTACAATGAGCAGTTCTTC. Its protein product is CASSSQATSGSYNEQFF. Complete variable domain (other parts from reference TRBV11-3 and TRBJ2-1): EAGVVQSPRYKIIEKKQPVAFWCNPISGHNTLYWYLQNLGQGPELLIRYENEEAVDDSQLPKDRFSAERLKGVDSTLKIQPAELGDSAVYLCASSSQATSGSYNEQFFGPGTRLTVL.

This clone was seen more than once but under ten times. J is TRBJ2-2 and V is TRBV14; TRBD1 is a possible D gene (6 bases). The CDR3 contains 16 residues. V dropped 2 bases and J dropped 5 bases, with 15 bases sitting between them. Germline assignment: CDR1 SGHDN and CDR2 FVKESK. CDR3 amino acids: CASSQRTGTRTGELFF. Here the CDR3 DNA reads TGTGCCAGCAGCCAAAGGACCGGGACAAGAACCGGGGAGCTGTTTTTT.

The chain links TRBV24-1 to TRBJ1-5; perhaps TRBD1 as D (6 bases). Trimming took 4 bases from V and 12 from J, leaving 12 bases between them. The CDR3 is made up of 12 amino acids. Germline CDR1 and CDR2: KGHDR and SFDVKD. CDR3 in amino acids: CATSDSQGGQHF. In nucleotides, the CDR3 is TGTGCCACCAGTGACTCACAAGGGGGCCAGCATTTT.

This clone was counted once. The chain uses TRBV11-2 and TRBJ2-5; D perhaps matches TRBD2 (6 bases). The germline CDR1 and CDR2 sequences are SGHAT and FQNNGV. V lost 5 bases, J lost 2 bases, and 18 bases lay in between. This CDR3 is 16 amino acids long. The CDR3 protein is CASSIWRDGLQETQYF. DNA for the CDR3: TGTGCCAGCAGCATATGGCGGGACGGCTTACAAGAGACCCAGTACTTC.

CDR3 sequence reads: CASSEYSAGGGGTQYF. DNA of the CDR3: TGTGCCAGCAGTGAATATTCAGCGGGAGGGGGGGGTACGCAGTATTTT. The genes are TRBV25-1 and TRBJ2-3; 10 bases are a match to TRBD2. The CDR3 has 16 residues. From germline, CDR1 is MGHDK and CDR2 SYGVNS. Unmatched junction bases numbered 8, after V lost 0 bases and J lost 8 bases.

The DNA for the CDR3 is TGCGCCAGCAGTGACGTGAGCCGCACTAACTATGGCTACACCTTC. Its translation: CASSDVSRTNYGYTF. This rearrangement joins TRBV10-2 to TRBJ1-2; no definite D call. Germline-derived CDR1 and CDR2 are WSHSY and SAAADI. V dropped 3 bases and J dropped 0 bases, with 11 bases sitting between them. The CDR3 spans 15 residues.

This chain uses TRBV3-1 (or the pseudogene TRBV3-2) with TRBJ2-1, with 8 bases fitting TRBD2. The CDR3 length is 15 residues. Germline lookup yields CDR1 LGHDT and CDR2 YNNKEL (reference sequence). Unmatched junction bases numbered 11, after V lost 6 bases and J lost 7 bases. The CDR3, as DNA: TGTGCCAGCAGACAAAGCGGGAGCTCTGGAAATGAGCAGTTCTTC. The encoded protein is CASRQSGSSGNEQFF.

J is TRBJ2-3 and V is TRBV18; perhaps TRBD2 as D (6 bases). This CDR3 is 15 amino acids long. V lost 3 bases and J 0 bases, leaving 10 bases between the germline ends. Per the germline V gene, CDR1 is KGHSH and CDR2 is LQKENI. CDR3 DNA: TGTGCCAGCTCACCGCTAGCGATCAGCACAGATACGCAGTATTTT. This codes for CASSPLAISTDTQYF.

The J gene is TRBJ2-1, the V gene TRBV20-1; D gene uncertain. The CDR3 is 11 residues long. CDR1 and CDR2 (germline): DFQATT, SNEGSKA (reference sequence). Trimming left V 4 bases short and J 3 bases short, with 4 bases between. The CDR3 protein is CSAIGYNEQFF. CDR3 nucleotide sequence: TGCAGTGCTATCGGCTACAATGAGCAGTTCTTC.

This chain uses TRBV5-6 with TRBJ2-1; TRBD2 is a possible D gene (5 bases). The CDR3 loop spans 18 amino acids. With 1 base removed from V and 0 bases from J, the gap between germline ends came to 17 bases. The germline V gene encodes CDR1 SGHDT and CDR2 YYEEEE. CDR3 nucleotides: TGTGCCAGCAGCTTGAGGTTGGGGAGAAAGTCCTCCTACAATGAGCAGTTCTTC. This codes for CASSLRLGRKSSYNEQFF.

The chain has TRBV21-1 and TRBJ1-5. TRBV21-1 is assigned pseudogene status. The CDR3 runs 16 residues. The CDR3 DNA reads as TGTGCCAGCAGCAAAGTTGGAGGGGAGAGCAATCAGCCCCAGCATTTT. Translated, it gives CASSKVGGESNQPQHF.

This chain uses TRBV6-6 with TRBJ2-1; 13 bases fit TRBD2. Unmatched junction bases numbered 2, after V lost 0 bases and J lost 6 bases. This CDR3 is built from 16 residues. Germline V gene lookup returns CDR1 MNHNY and CDR2 SVGAGI (reference sequence). The CDR3 coding sequence is TGTGCCAGCAGTTACTCGACTAGCGGGAGGTTCAATGAGCAGTTCTTC. Its protein is CASSYSTSGRFNEQFF.

The rearrangement uses TRBV6-1 and TRBJ1-5; no clear D gene. Germline CDR1 reads MNHNS; CDR2 reads SASEGT. This CDR3 region has 15 residues. Between the trimmed V and J ends, which lost 1 base and 3 bases, there was a span of 10 bases. The CDR3 sequence is CASSEDSIVNQPQHF. CDR3 sequence (DNA): TGTGCCAGCAGTGAAGATTCTATTGTCAATCAGCCCCAGCATTTT.

The V and J genes are TRBV7-9 and TRBJ2-1, with 7 bases identical to TRBD2. CDR1 and CDR2 from the germline V gene are SEHNR and FQNEAQ (reference sequence). This CDR3 is 13 amino acids long. After removal of 7 bases from V and 5 bases from J, the junction contained 5 bases not matched to a gene. Written as DNA, the CDR3 is TGTGCCAGCACCCGACTAGCCGACAATGAGCAGTTCTTC. This gives the protein CASTRLADNEQFF.

The chain employs TRBV19 and TRBJ1-6; no clear D gene. The germline V gene encodes CDR1 LNHDA and CDR2 SQIVND (reference sequence). Between the trimmed V and J ends, which lost 4 bases and 7 bases, there was a span of 8 bases. The CDR3 loop spans 13 amino acids. DNA of the CDR3: TGTGCCAGTAGTACACTGAGGAATTCACCCCTCCACTTT. Protein sequence: CASSTLRNSPLHF.

The gene calls are TRBV29-1 and TRBJ2-3; TRBD2 aligns across 9 bases. V was pared by 6 bases and J by 2 bases, with 9 bases of the junction left unmatched. CDR1 and CDR2 from the germline V gene are SQVTM and ANQGSEA. This CDR3 comprises 15 residues. CDR3 DNA sequence: TGCAGCGTCGCCCTGACTAGCGGTCTCACAGATACGCAGTATTTT. Amino acid sequence: CSVALTSGLTDTQYF.

V gene TRBV5-4 combines with J gene TRBJ2-5; perhaps TRBD2 as D (5 bases). CDR3 length equals 16 residues. Trimming cost V 6 bases and J 2 bases, with 20 bases left between them. Looked up from germline, CDR1 is SGHNT and CDR2 is YYREEE (reference sequence). The CDR3 loop reads CASTVAGLRTQETQYF. CDR3 nucleotide sequence: TGTGCCAGCACCGTGGCGGGTTTGCGGACTCAAGAGACCCAGTACTTC.

The chain employs TRBV5-1 and TRBJ2-2, with D possibly TRBD2 on 6 matching bases. V was pared by 4 bases and J by 1 base, with 11 bases between. CDR1 is SGHRS and CDR2 is YFSETQ in the germline V gene. This CDR3 spans 15 amino acids. CDR3: CASSHRGGNTGELFF. CDR3 bases: TGCGCCAGCAGCCATCGGGGAGGGAACACCGGGGAGCTGTTTTTT.

The chain is built from TRBV24-1 and TRBJ2-5; D is possibly TRBD2 (6 bases). This CDR3 contains 16 residues. Germline values: CDR1 KGHDR, CDR2 SFDVKD. The germline V and J ends were trimmed by 4 bases and 4 bases, with 18 bases remaining between them. The CDR3 is CATSDPRRGGAETQYF. The CDR3 nucleotides are TGTGCCACCAGTGACCCGCGACGGGGAGGCGCAGAGACCCAGTACTTC.

This clone appeared a single time. The chain links TRBV7-9 to TRBJ1-6, with 7 bases identical to TRBD1. The germline V gene encodes CDR1 SEHNR and CDR2 FQNEAQ (reference sequence). V shed 7 bases, J shed 6 bases, and the junction held 3 bases outside the gene matches. The CDR3 consists of 13 residues. The CDR3 nucleotides are TGTGCCAGCAATCCAGGGGGTAATTCACCCCTCCACTTT. Its protein product is CASNPGGNSPLHF. The entire variable domain, with the rest obtained from reference TRBV7-9 and TRBJ1-6, is as follows: DTGVSQNPRHKITKRGQNVTFRCDPISEHNRLYWYRQTLGQGPEFLTYFQNEAQLEKSRLLSDRFSAERPKGSFSTLEIQRTEQGDSAMYLCASNPGGNSPLHFGNGTRLTVT.